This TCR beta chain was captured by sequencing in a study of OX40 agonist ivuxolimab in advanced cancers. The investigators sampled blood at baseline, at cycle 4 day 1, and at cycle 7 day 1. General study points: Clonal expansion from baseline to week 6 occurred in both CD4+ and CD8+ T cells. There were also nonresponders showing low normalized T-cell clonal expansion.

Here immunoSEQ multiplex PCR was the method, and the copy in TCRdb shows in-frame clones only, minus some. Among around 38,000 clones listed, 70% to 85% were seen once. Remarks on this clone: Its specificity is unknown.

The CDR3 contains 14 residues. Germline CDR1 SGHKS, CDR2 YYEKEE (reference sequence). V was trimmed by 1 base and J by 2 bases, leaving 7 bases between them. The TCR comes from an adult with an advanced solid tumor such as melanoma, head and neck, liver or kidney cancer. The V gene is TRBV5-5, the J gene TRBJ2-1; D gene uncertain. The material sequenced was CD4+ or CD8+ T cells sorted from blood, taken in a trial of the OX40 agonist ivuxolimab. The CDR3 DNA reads TGTGCCAGCAGCTTGCTGGGAACCTACAATGAGCAGTTCTTC. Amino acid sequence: CASSLLGTYNEQFF. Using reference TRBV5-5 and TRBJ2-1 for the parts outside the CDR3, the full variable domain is DAGVTQSPTHLIKTRGQQVTLRCSPISGHKSVSWYQQVLGQGPQFIFQYYEKEERGRGNFPDRFSARQFPNYSSELNVNALLLGDSALYLCASSLLGTYNEQFFGPGTRLTVL.